This TCR beta chain derives from a study of T cell changes during pregnancy in multiple sclerosis. V lost 3 bases, J lost 5 bases, and 0 bases stayed unmatched. The CDR3 sequence is 13 residues long. CDR1 is SGHTA and CDR2 is FQGNSA in the germline V gene. The protocol was immunoSEQ multiplex PCR, while the TCRdb copy is restricted to in-frame clones and leaves out a portion. Among under 95,000 clones listed, roughly nine tenths were seen once. V is TRBV7-2 and J is TRBJ1-2, with 10 positions matching TRBD1. The sample here was peripheral blood, taken after pregnancy. The TCR sequence derives from a female donor in good health, enrolled as a control in a pregnancy study. In DNA form, the CDR3 reads TGTGCCAGCAGCTTGGGACAGGGGTATGGCTACACCTTC. Its protein is CASSLGQGYGYTF.